This T cell receptor (beta chain) was identified in a study of vaccination and CD4 T cells after COVID-19. For this clonotype: Its specificity is unknown.

Sequencing of the DNA from cultured CD4+ T cells was carried out with the Oncomine TCR Beta short-read assay. TCRdb reanalysed the PCR reads using MiXCR and keeps one entry per CDR3 protein. The sample holds about 9,400 distinct CDR3 sequences, around 66% seen once. Treatment meaning: approximately 9-day PBMC culture with coronavirus spike peptide pools or control peptides (ViraFEST assay). The sequence was obtained from a human donor who had recovered from COVID-19. Input material: CD4+ T cells from blood, cultured in vitro.

The CDR3 reads CASSPEGSTEAFF. Here the CDR3 DNA reads TGTGCCAGCAGTCCCGAGGGATCCACTGAAGCTTTCTTT. The V call is TRBV6-2 or TRBV6-3, the J call TRBJ1-1; D is uncertain. This CDR3 is built from 13 residues. Deletions cut 5 bases from V and 4 bases from J, with 11 bases between. Germline V CDR1 and CDR2: MNHEY, SVGEGT.